The clone carrying this T cell receptor beta chain was seen a handful of times. TCR cDNA was made by 5'RACE template switching, adding a universal primer site and UMIs. TCRdb re-analysed the 5' RACE reads in MiXCR, keeping a single row per CDR3 protein. This sample has 96,000 or so distinct CDR3 sequences, with around 9.8% found just once. The CDR3 consists of 16 residues. V was clipped by 1 base and J by 0 bases, with 9 bases between them. CDR1 is SGHTA and CDR2 is FQGTGA in the germline V gene. This specimen belongs to a study of T cells after yellow fever vaccination. Study-wide results and limits: Secondary responses were weaker yet peaked faster, day 5 versus 15.

The sequence was collected from a man aged 18 to 30 who received the YFV17D yellow fever vaccine. The sequencing used CD8+ T cells not binding an NS4B(214-222) dextramer, sorted from PBMCs, collected around 15 days after the first yellow fever vaccination. The chain carries TRBV7-3 and TRBJ2-2, with D unclear. The CDR3 protein is CASSLKWATNTGELFF. The CDR3, as DNA: TGTGCCAGCAGCTTAAAGTGGGCGACGAACACCGGGGAGCTGTTTTTT.